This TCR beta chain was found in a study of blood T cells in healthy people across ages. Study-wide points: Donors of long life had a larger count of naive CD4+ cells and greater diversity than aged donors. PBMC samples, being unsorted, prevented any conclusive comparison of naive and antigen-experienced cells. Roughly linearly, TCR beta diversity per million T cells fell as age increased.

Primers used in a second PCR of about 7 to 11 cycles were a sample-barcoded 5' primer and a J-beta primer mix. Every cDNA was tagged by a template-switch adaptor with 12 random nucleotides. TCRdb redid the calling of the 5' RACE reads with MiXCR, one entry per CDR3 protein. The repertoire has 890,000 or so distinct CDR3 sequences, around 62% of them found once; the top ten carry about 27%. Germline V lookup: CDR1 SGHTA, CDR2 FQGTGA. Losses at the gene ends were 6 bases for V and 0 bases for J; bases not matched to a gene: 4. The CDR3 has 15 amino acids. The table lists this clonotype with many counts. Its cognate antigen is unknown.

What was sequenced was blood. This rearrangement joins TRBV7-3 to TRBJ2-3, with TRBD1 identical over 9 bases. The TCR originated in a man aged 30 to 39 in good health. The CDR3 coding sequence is TGTGCCAGCAGTAGTGGACAGGGGAGCACAGATACGCAGTATTTT. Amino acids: CASSSGQGSTDTQYF.